This TCR beta chain was observed in a study of OX40 agonist ivuxolimab in advanced cancers. Study-wide context: The mean age was roughly 60 years, ranging from roughly 23 to 90, with 65% to 90% of participants male.

This CDR3 spans 15 amino acids. Germline loops: CDR1 LGHNA, CDR2 YNFKEQ. The ends were cut back, 0 bases at V and 6 bases at J, with 14 bases in the middle. TCRdb keeps only in-frame clones here, not all; method: immunoSEQ multiplex PCR. This sample has fewer than 45,000 clones, with 70% to 90% found just once. The chain employs TRBV4-2 and TRBJ1-1; D is unclear. Specimen: CD4+ or CD8+ T cells sorted from blood, collected in a trial of the OX40 agonist ivuxolimab. This TCR came from an adult with an advanced solid tumor such as melanoma, head and neck, liver or kidney cancer. The CDR3 reads CASSQEFLWDSEAFF. The CDR3 DNA reads as TGTGCCAGCAGCCAAGAATTTTTGTGGGATTCTGAAGCTTTCTTT.